The 23 T cell receptor beta chains in this list originate from one sample, sequenced in a study of blood T cell repertoires in COVID-19. Only in-frame clones appear in the TCRdb table, and some are missing; sequencing was by immunoSEQ multiplex PCR. Here the sample spans some 200,000 clones, 70% to 90% being singletons. The sequenced sample consisted of peripheral blood. Every receptor here comes from an elderly woman with acute or convalescent COVID-19.

This rearrangement joins TRBV5-1 to TRBJ1-1; 8 bases line up with TRBD1. V trimming: 5 bases; J trimming: 1 base; junction bases outside the gene matches: 7. Germline loops: CDR1 SGHRS, CDR2 YFSETQ. CDR3 length equals 15 residues. CDR3: CASSPWTGRNTEAFF. CDR3 DNA sequence: TGCGCCAGCAGTCCATGGACAGGGAGGAACACTGAAGCTTTCTTT.

V usage is TRBV5-4 and J usage is TRBJ1-2, with 12 bases lining up with TRBD1. The CDR3 sequence is 16 residues long. The J segment lost 4 bases and the V segment lost 4 bases, leaving 8 bases of the junction unmatched. Germline V gene data show CDR1 as SGHNT and CDR2 as YYREEE (reference sequence). The CDR3 coding sequence is TGTGCCAGCAGCCCGGGACAGGGGGCTTCTGGCTATGGCTACACCTTC. It yields the protein CASSPGQGASGYGYTF.

V is TRBV10-3 and J is TRBJ2-2; TRBD1 matches 11 bases. The CDR3 loop spans 17 amino acids. The V segment lost 1 base and the J segment 5 bases; nucleotides outside the gene matches: 6. The germline CDR1 and CDR2 sequences are ENHRY and SYGVKD. The CDR3, as DNA: TGTGCCATCAGTGAGTTCACCGGGACAGGGGGTACCGGGGAGCTGTTTTTT. Its translation is CAISEFTGTGGTGELFF.

The chain recombines TRBV6-5 with TRBJ1-6, with TRBD1 as a possible D gene (6 bases). This CDR3 contains 15 residues. Germline V lookup: CDR1 MNHEY, CDR2 SVGAGI. Between the trimmed V and J ends, which lost 6 bases and 7 bases, there was a span of 16 bases. Here the CDR3 DNA reads TGTGCCAGCAGGGAGTGGGGTCAGGGGAATTCACCCCTCCACTTT. Translation: CASREWGQGNSPLHF.

The chain combines TRBV19 with TRBJ1-6; 8 bases map to TRBD1. From germline, CDR1 is LNHDA and CDR2 SQIVND (reference sequence). The V and J ends lost 6 bases and 7 bases, in that order; junction bases with no gene match: 8. This CDR3 is built from 15 residues. The DNA of the CDR3 is TGTGCCAGTAGCCTCCAGGGGGCGGACAATTCACCCCTCCACTTT. Encoded protein: CASSLQGADNSPLHF.

This rearrangement joins TRBV19 to TRBJ1-1; tentatively, D is TRBD1 (5 bases). CDR3 length: 13 residues. CDR1 is LNHDA and CDR2 is SQIVND in the germline V gene (reference sequence). Deletions cut 3 bases from V and 5 bases from J, with 10 bases between. The chain's CDR3 is CASSIQGTTEAFF. The CDR3 nucleotides are TGTGCCAGTAGTATCCAGGGAACGACTGAAGCTTTCTTT.

The chain links TRBV5-1 to TRBJ1-1; D might be TRBD1 (5 bases). Trimming removed 4 bases from V and 5 bases from J, with 18 bases in between. Looked up from germline, CDR1 is SGHRS and CDR2 is YFSETQ. The CDR3 covers 15 residues. The CDR3 nucleotides read TGCGCCAGCAGCGGGCGTGGGGCCCAAGGGACTGAAGCTTTCTTT. This encodes CASSGRGAQGTEAFF.

The rearrangement links TRBV6-5 to TRBJ2-2; a weak D match, TRBD1 (6 bases). Trimming shortened V by 2 bases and J by 5 bases, and 15 bases separated the two germline ends. The CDR3 sequence is 16 residues long. Per the germline V gene, CDR1 is MNHEY and CDR2 is SVGAGI. This CDR3 reads CASSYLQGTGTGELFF. Written as DNA, the CDR3 is TGTGCCAGCAGTTACCTCCAGGGGACGGGGACCGGGGAGCTGTTTTTT.

The rearrangement links TRBV7-2 to TRBJ2-7, with a tentative D call TRBD1 (7 bases). The CDR3 covers 13 residues. Per germline, CDR1 SGHTA and CDR2 FQGNSA. With 5 bases removed from V and 6 bases from J, the gap between germline ends came to 14 bases. The CDR3 region is CASSPRQGGEQYF. The DNA of the CDR3 is TGTGCCAGCAGCCCTCGACAGGGAGGCGAGCAGTACTTC. Supplemented by reference TRBV7-2 and TRBJ2-7, the full variable domain reads GAGVSQSPSNKVTEKGKDVELRCDPISGHTALYWYRQSLGQGLEFLIYFQGNSAPDKSGLPSDRFSAERTGGSVSTLTIQRTQQEDSAVYLCASSPRQGGEQYFGPGTRLTVT.

The chain recombines TRBV6-5 with TRBJ2-7; perhaps TRBD1 as D (6 bases). The CDR3 runs to 13 residues. V dropped 6 bases and J dropped 3 bases, with 12 bases sitting between them. Germline CDR1 reads MNHEY; CDR2 reads SVGAGI. The CDR3 nucleotides read TGTGCCAGCAGCAAAGGACAGAACTACGAGCAGTACTTC. Translation gives CASSKGQNYEQYF.

The chain has TRBV5-4 and TRBJ1-1; D is uncertain. Germline CDR1 reads SGHNT; CDR2 reads YYREEE (reference sequence). CDR3 size: 14 residues. V lost 1 base and J lost 6, with 13 bases in between. DNA for the CDR3: TGTGCCAGCAGCTTGTACCTAGGGAGGGCTGAAGCTTTCTTT. Translating it yields CASSLYLGRAEAFF.

The chain is built from TRBV20-1 and TRBJ1-2; D possibly corresponds to TRBD1 (5 bases). The V end lost 6 bases, the J end lost 8 bases, and 13 bases lay between the germline ends. This CDR3 spans 11 amino acids. CDR1 and CDR2 (germline): DFQATT, SNEGSKA (reference sequence). The CDR3 here is CSALGQWGYTF. The CDR3 DNA follows: TGCAGTGCCCTGGGGCAGTGGGGCTACACCTTC.

V is TRBV2 and J is TRBJ1-2, with D possibly TRBD1 on 6 matching bases. The CDR3 sequence is 11 residues long. Per the germline V gene, CDR1 is SNHLY and CDR2 is FYNNEI. With 4 bases removed from V and 8 bases from J, the gap between germline ends came to 8 bases. The CDR3 region is CASSVDRGYTF. CDR3 DNA sequence: TGTGCCAGCAGTGTCGACAGGGGCTACACCTTC.

This clone was detected only a few times. As DNA, the CDR3 is TGTGCCAGCAGTTCGTTCATATCTATCTATGGCTACACCTTC. Its translation: CASSSFISIYGYTF. The chain joins TRBV6-2 or TRBV6-3 to TRBJ1-2, with D hard to call. The CDR3 covers 14 residues. Trimming took 4 bases from V and 4 from J, leaving 13 bases between them. Per germline, CDR1 MNHEY and CDR2 SVGEGT.

V is TRBV5-1 and J is TRBJ2-5, with TRBD2 as a possible D gene (6 bases). The CDR3 is 14 residues long. Trimming left V 3 bases short and J 5 bases short, with 14 bases between. Germline loops: CDR1 SGHRS, CDR2 YFSETQ. As DNA, the CDR3 is TGCGCCAGCAGCTCCGGGGGATTAAAGGAGACCCAGTACTTC. As protein: CASSSGGLKETQYF. The full variable domain, in which reference TRBV5-1 and TRBJ2-5 provide the parts outside the CDR3, is KAGVTQTPRYLIKTRGQQVTLSCSPISGHRSVSWYQQTPGQGLQFLFEYFSETQRNKGNFPGRFSGRQFSNSRSEMNVSTLELGDSALYLCASSSGGLKETQYFGPGTRLLVL.

This sequence joins TRBV4-3 and TRBJ2-5; 9 bases are shared with TRBD1. Trimming at V came to 1 base and at J to 5 bases, leaving 5 bases not matched to a gene. CDR3 length: 15 residues. The V gene's germline CDR1 is LGHNA and CDR2 YSLEER. This CDR3 is CASSQVRGQGETQYF. Written as DNA, the CDR3 is TGCGCCAGCAGCCAAGTGCGAGGACAGGGGGAGACCCAGTACTTC.

J is TRBJ2-3 and V is TRBV7-6; 7 bases line up with TRBD2. J was trimmed by 0 bases and V by 1 base; bases with no gene match: 1. The CDR3 totals 15 residues. CDR1 SGHVS and CDR2 FNYEAQ come from the germline V gene. The CDR3 nucleotides read TGTGCCAGCAGCTTAGGGCGGGGGAGCACAGATACGCAGTATTTT. It codes for CASSLGRGSTDTQYF. Variable domain in full (rest from reference TRBV7-6 and TRBJ2-3): GAGVSQSPRYKVTKRGQDVALRCDPISGHVSLYWYRQALGQGPEFLTYFNYEAQQDKSGLPNDRFSAERPEGSISTLTIQRTEQRDSAMYRCASSLGRGSTDTQYFGPGTRLTVL.

V usage is TRBV27 and J usage is TRBJ2-1, with a possible D match to TRBD2 (6 bases). The V and J ends lost 5 bases and 8 bases respectively, with 22 bases between them. CDR3 length equals 16 residues. CDR1 is MNHEY, CDR2 SMNVEV, per germline (reference sequence). In DNA form, the CDR3 reads TGTGCCAGCAGTATACCCCGTGCGGGACCTGGGTATGAGCAGTTCTTC. The encoded protein is CASSIPRAGPGYEQFF.

The V gene is TRBV20-1, the J gene TRBJ1-4, with D uncertain. V lost 3 bases and J 0 bases, leaving 8 bases between the germline ends. Germline V CDR1 and CDR2: DFQATT, SNEGSKA (reference sequence). The CDR3 length is 14 residues. The CDR3 spells CSASFGATNEKLFF. The CDR3 region has the DNA TGCAGTGCTAGTTTCGGAGCAACTAATGAAAAACTGTTTTTT.

The rearrangement uses TRBV5-1 and TRBJ2-5, with 11 bases aligning to TRBD2. The CDR3 consists of 16 residues. Per germline, CDR1 SGHRS and CDR2 YFSETQ. Unmatched junction bases numbered 5, after V lost 1 base and J lost 3 bases. The DNA of the CDR3 is TGCGCCAGCAGCTTGAGCGCTAGCGGGGGGAAAGAGACCCAGTACTTC. It yields the protein CASSLSASGGKETQYF.

The chain has TRBV14 and TRBJ2-7; D is unresolved. Germline values: CDR1 SGHDN, CDR2 FVKESK. The CDR3 has 15 residues. Trimming removed 0 bases at V and 0 bases at J, with 9 bases between. The CDR3 sequence: CASSQEPRSSYEQYF. The CDR3 region has the DNA TGTGCCAGCAGCCAAGAACCCAGAAGCTCCTACGAGCAGTACTTC.

This clone was picked up a small number of times. This chain joins TRBV30 and TRBJ1-1; D is perhaps TRBD1 (6 bases). CDR1 and CDR2 from the germline V gene are GTSNPN and SVGIG (reference sequence). Trimming left V 5 bases short and J 2 bases short, with 12 bases between. CDR3 length: 13 residues. This CDR3 reads CAWCDRPNTEAFF. The DNA for the CDR3 is TGTGCCTGGTGTGACAGGCCAAACACTGAAGCTTTCTTT.

The chain links TRBV7-9 to TRBJ1-2; D is undetermined. The CDR3 is 12 amino acids. Germline assignment: CDR1 SEHNR and CDR2 FQNEAQ (reference sequence). V was cut by 5 bases and J by 6 bases, with 10 bases left in between. The CDR3 DNA sequence: TGTGCCAGCAGCCCCGTGAGGAATGGCTACACCTTC. This gives the protein CASSPVRNGYTF.